This T cell receptor (beta chain) was documented in a study of radiation and T cells in renal cell carcinoma. Measured with immunoSEQ multiplex PCR; TCRdb has only the in-frame clones, and not every one. The sample holds 150,000 to 200,000 clones, about 88% seen once. Described time point: blood 4 weeks post-SBRT, at nephrectomy. The treatment here: 15 Gy SBRT to primary tumor, nephrectomy 4 weeks later. Nephrectomy followed 15 Gy stereotactic body radiation by 4 weeks. This renal cell carcinoma was of the clear cell type. This receptor was taken from a woman aged 50 to 65 with renal cell carcinoma. The starting material was blood, obtained from a patient whose treatment included radiotherapy and nephrectomy.

The CDR3 DNA reads as TGTGCCAGCAGCTTGCCCACTCTCACAGGGGAGGATGGCTACACCTTC. Translated: CASSLPTLTGEDGYTF. The chain employs TRBV11-2 and TRBJ1-2, with TRBD1 matching 7 bases. This CDR3 comprises 16 residues. The V and J ends lost 3 bases and 6 bases, in that order; junction bases with no gene match: 13. Per the germline V gene, CDR1 is SGHAT and CDR2 is FQNNGV.